This entry lists 9 T cell receptor beta chains sequenced from one sample in a study of cytomegalovirus exposure and HLA in healthy donors (dated by TCRdb to 2016 to 2017). Receptor amplification or capture employed the immunoSEQ multiplex PCR assay. A mixture of 60 forward primers for TCR Vbeta segments and 13 reverse primers for TCR Jbeta segments was used in the multiplex PCR. In its TCRdb copy, this immuneACCESS table keeps in-frame sequences only and misses some clones. Where compared with another copy, unresolved V genes explain less than half of these, and the others have no known cause. The sample data list about 150,000 clones, and 65% to 80% of these were observed just once. About 13% of the sample is held by the ten biggest clonotypes. Specimen: PBMCs. These receptor sequences come from a middle-aged man in good health and CMV-seropositive.

This rearrangement joins TRBV7-9 to TRBJ1-4; D not resolved. This CDR3 has 15 amino acids. The V end lost 4 bases, the J end lost 8 bases, and 17 bases lay between the germline ends. The V gene's germline CDR1 is SEHNR and CDR2 FQNEAQ (reference sequence). The CDR3 here is CASSSVEGVSEKLFF. As DNA, the CDR3 is TGTGCCAGCAGCTCAGTAGAGGGTGTCAGCGAAAAACTGTTTTTT.

The chain is built from TRBV9 and TRBJ1-1; D remains unclear. The CDR3 has 15 amino acids. Trimming removed 2 bases at V and 4 bases at J, with 15 bases between. CDR1 is SGDLS and CDR2 is YYNGEE in the germline V gene. The CDR3 reads CASSVRPSPGTEAFF. CDR3 sequence (DNA): TGTGCCAGCAGCGTCCGTCCTTCCCCCGGCACTGAAGCTTTCTTT.

In DNA, the CDR3 is TGTGCCAGCAGTTACTCGAGGGACAGCAATGAAAAACTGTTTTTT. This translates into CASSYSRDSNEKLFF. The gene calls are TRBV6-5 and TRBJ1-4; 7 bases are a match to TRBD1. This CDR3 has 15 amino acids. Germline V lookup: CDR1 MNHEY, CDR2 SVGAGI. The V and J ends lost 0 bases and 5 bases, in that order; junction bases with no gene match: 3.

The rearrangement links TRBV10-3 to TRBJ1-5; D uncertain. The CDR3 contains 13 residues. The V end lost 9 bases, the J end lost 0 bases, and 9 bases lay between the germline ends. Germline CDR1 reads ENHRY; CDR2 reads SYGVKD. CDR3: CAMAPDSNQPQHF. The CDR3 DNA follows: TGTGCCATGGCCCCCGATAGCAATCAGCCCCAGCATTTT.

V gene TRBV5-6 combines with J gene TRBJ2-1, with 14 bases identical to TRBD2. CDR1 SGHDT and CDR2 YYEEEE come from the germline V gene. The junction had 3 bases not matched to a gene; V was cut back by 4 bases and J by 6 bases. There are 15 residues in the CDR3. CDR3 DNA: TGTGCCAGCAGCAAGACTAGCGGGAGGGTCAATGAGCAGTTCTTC. Translating gives CASSKTSGRVNEQFF.

The chain recombines TRBV2 with TRBJ1-3, with TRBD1 identical over 7 bases. CDR1 is SNHLY, CDR2 FYNNEI, per germline. This CDR3 spans 13 amino acids. The ends lost 6 bases at V and 4 bases at J; junction bases unmatched: 3. The CDR3 here is CASRQGRGNTIYF. In DNA, the CDR3 is TGTGCCAGCAGACAGGGGAGGGGAAACACCATATATTTT.

The J gene is TRBJ2-1, the V gene TRBV29-1; 14 bases line up with TRBD2. J lost 1 base, V lost 3 bases, and 8 bases had no gene match. Germline values: CDR1 SQVTM, CDR2 ANQGSEA. The CDR3 consists of 18 residues. The CDR3 loop is CSVDGTSGSPTSYNEQFF. CDR3 DNA sequence: TGCAGCGTTGATGGGACTAGCGGGAGCCCAACATCCTACAATGAGCAGTTCTTC.

The CDR3 region has the DNA TGTGCCTGGGCCCAGGGGGAACCCTCCTACAATGAGCAGTTCTTC. It is translated as CAWAQGEPSYNEQFF. The chain has TRBV30 and TRBJ2-1; 7 positions agree with TRBD1. After removal of 5 bases from V and 0 bases from J, the junction contained 7 bases not matched to a gene. From germline, CDR1 is GTSNPN and CDR2 SVGIG (reference sequence). The CDR3 has 15 residues.

The chain recombines TRBV27 with TRBJ1-4, with 7 positions matching TRBD1. The length of the CDR3 is 18 residues. CDR1 MNHEY and CDR2 SMNVEV come from the germline V gene (reference sequence). The V and J ends lost 0 bases and 10 bases, in that order; junction bases with no gene match: 17. CDR3 sequence: CASSLSDDRALVPGKLFF. In nucleotides, the CDR3 is TGTGCCAGCAGTTTATCGGACGACAGGGCCCTGGTTCCTGGAAAACTGTTTTTT. Full variable domain (rest looked up from reference TRBV27 and TRBJ1-4): EAQVTQNPRYLITVTGKKLTVTCSQNMNHEYMSWYRQDPGLGLRQIYYSMNVEVTDKGDVPEGYKVSRKEKRNFPLILESPSPNQTSLYFCASSLSDDRALVPGKLFFGSGTQLSVL.